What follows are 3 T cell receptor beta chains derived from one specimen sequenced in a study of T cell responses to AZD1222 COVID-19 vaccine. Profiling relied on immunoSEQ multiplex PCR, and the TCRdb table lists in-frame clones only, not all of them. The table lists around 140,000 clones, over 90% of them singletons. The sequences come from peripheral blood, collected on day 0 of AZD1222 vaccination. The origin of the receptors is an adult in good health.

CDR3 in DNA: TGTGCCAGCAGCTCGGAGGGGGCTCATGAAAAACTGTTTTTT. Its protein is CASSSEGAHEKLFF. The V call is TRBV27, the J call TRBJ1-4; 7 bases line up with TRBD1. The V segment lost 6 bases and the J segment 6 bases; nucleotides outside the gene matches: 7. The CDR3 has 14 residues. Germline lookup yields CDR1 MNHEY and CDR2 SMNVEV (reference sequence).

This chain's CDR3 is CSVDNLAAYGYTF. The CDR3, as DNA: TGCAGCGTTGATAACCTGGCAGCCTATGGCTACACCTTC. V gene TRBV29-1 combines with J gene TRBJ1-2; D gene uncertain. This CDR3 spans 13 amino acids. Per germline, CDR1 SQVTM and CDR2 ANQGSEA. Trimming cost V 3 bases and J 4 bases, with 12 bases left between them.

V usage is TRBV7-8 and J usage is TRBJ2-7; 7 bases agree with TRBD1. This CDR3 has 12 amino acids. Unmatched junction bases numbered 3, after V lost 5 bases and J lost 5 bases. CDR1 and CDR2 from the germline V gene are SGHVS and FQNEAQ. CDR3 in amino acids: CASSPGQHEQYF. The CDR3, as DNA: TGTGCCAGCAGCCCGGGACAGCACGAGCAGTACTTC.